The 18 T cell receptor beta chains reported below all come from one sample, sequenced in a study of radiation and T cells in renal cell carcinoma. Only in-frame clones appear in the TCRdb table, and some are missing; sequencing was by immunoSEQ multiplex PCR. The repertoire has roughly 20,000 clones, around two thirds of them found once; the top ten carry approximately 13%. Indicated treatment: 15 Gy SBRT to primary tumor, nephrectomy 4 weeks later. The sequencing here drew on tumor tissue, taken from a patient whose treatment included radiotherapy and nephrectomy. These receptors were taken from a woman in her 70s with renal cell carcinoma.

The rearrangement uses TRBV28 and TRBJ1-1; 8 bases fit TRBD1. CDR1 and CDR2 (germline): MDHEN, SYDVKM. The CDR3 length is 19 residues. Losses at the gene ends were 3 bases for V and 0 bases for J; bases not matched to a gene: 15. CDR3 bases: TGTGCCAGCAGTTTCCCCTCCACTCGACAGGGGCCTATGAACACTGAAGCTTTCTTT. Its translation is CASSFPSTRQGPMNTEAFF.

This clone occurred a few times. This chain joins TRBV5-6 and TRBJ2-3; 7 bases fit TRBD2. Trimming cost V 3 bases and J 2 bases; bases outside gene matches: 9. The CDR3 runs to 16 residues. Per the germline V gene, CDR1 is SGHDT and CDR2 is YYEEEE. CDR3: CASSSTRLALTDTQYF. The CDR3 DNA follows: TGTGCCAGCAGCTCGACTAGACTAGCCCTCACAGATACGCAGTATTTT.

The chain recombines TRBV5-6 with TRBJ1-2; no definite D call. The CDR3 covers 13 residues. The germline CDR1 and CDR2 sequences are SGHDT and YYEEEE. V lost 0 bases and J lost 4, with 7 bases in between. The CDR3, as DNA: TGTGCCAGCAGCTTGGGACTGAGCTATGGCTACACCTTC. This translates into CASSLGLSYGYTF.

The chain joins TRBV7-6 to TRBJ2-7; D ambiguous. V lost 0 bases to trimming and J lost 0 bases, with 6 bases between them. Germline CDR1 reads SGHVS; CDR2 reads FNYEAQ. This CDR3 contains 14 residues. The CDR3 region has the DNA TGTGCCAGCAGCTTAGCAGAACTCTCCTACGAGCAGTACTTC. Amino acid sequence: CASSLAELSYEQYF.

V usage is TRBV19 and J usage is TRBJ1-5, with D possibly being TRBD1 (5 bases). The length of the CDR3 is 15 residues. The ends were cut back, 2 bases at V and 9 bases at J, with 17 bases in the middle. Germline CDR1 LNHDA, CDR2 SQIVND (reference sequence). The CDR3 bases are TGTGCCAGTAGTATACCGGGGACTGGGGTGTTGCCCCAGCATTTT. Protein product: CASSIPGTGVLPQHF. Full variable domain (rest looked up from reference TRBV19 and TRBJ1-5): DGGITQSPKYLFRKEGQNVTLSCEQNLNHDAMYWYRQDPGQGLRLIYYSQIVNDFQKGDIAEGYSVSREKKESFPLTVTSAQKNPTAFYLCASSIPGTGVLPQHFGDGTRLSIL.

V and J are TRBV7-6 and TRBJ2-7; TRBD2 matches 11 bases. The CDR3 sequence is 18 residues long. CDR1 is SGHVS, CDR2 FNYEAQ, per germline. V gave up 0 bases and J gave up 4 bases; unmatched junction bases: 11. The CDR3 loop reads CASSLAVNSGGVSYEQYF. The CDR3 DNA reads as TGTGCCAGCAGCTTAGCGGTTAATAGCGGGGGGGTCAGTTACGAGCAGTACTTC.

DNA for the CDR3: TGCGCCAGCAGCCAAGGATCGGACAGGGTGACCTACGAGCAGTACTTC. Residues: CASSQGSDRVTYEQYF. This chain connects TRBV4-1 to TRBJ2-7, with 8 bases matching TRBD1. Germline-derived CDR1 and CDR2 are MGHRA and YSYEKL. V was pared by 1 base and J by 2 bases, with 7 bases of the junction left unmatched. There are 16 residues in the CDR3.

The chain is built from TRBV28 and TRBJ2-1; D perhaps matches TRBD1 (5 bases). V lost 6 bases and J lost 0, with 15 bases in between. The CDR3 has 16 residues. Germline CDR1 is MDHEN and CDR2 is SYDVKM. CDR3 loop: CASRSGHWSSYNEQFF. CDR3 bases: TGTGCCAGCAGATCCGGACACTGGAGCTCCTACAATGAGCAGTTCTTC.

The rearrangement links TRBV6-6 to TRBJ1-2, with D uncertain. Per the germline V gene, CDR1 is MNHNY and CDR2 is SVGAGI (reference sequence). The CDR3 is made up of 12 amino acids. V gave up 4 bases and J gave up 4 bases, with 7 bases separating them. In DNA form, the CDR3 reads TGTGCCAGCAGTTTCGGTACCTATGGCTACACCTTC. This codes for CASSFGTYGYTF.

This clone was counted once. This CDR3 is CASSYGSGFRQPQHF. For the CDR3, the DNA is TGTGCCAGCAGTTATGGTTCGGGTTTTCGTCAGCCCCAGCATTTT. The chain carries TRBV6-5 and TRBJ1-5; D remains unclear. V was cut by 3 bases and J by 6 bases, with 15 bases left in between. Germline V gene sequence: CDR1 MNHEY, CDR2 SVGAGI. The CDR3 has 15 residues.

The genes are TRBV19 and TRBJ1-1; weak D call: TRBD1 (6 bases). Germline-derived CDR1 and CDR2 are LNHDA and SQIVND (reference sequence). CDR3 length equals 15 residues. The V end was cut by 3 bases, the J end by 1 base, with 12 bases between. The CDR3 sequence: CASSISGGRNTEAFF. CDR3 nucleotides: TGTGCCAGTAGTATCTCGGGGGGCCGGAACACTGAAGCTTTCTTT.

This clone turned up a few times. CDR3 DNA: TGTGCCAGCAGTGAAGGTCCCCGGCGCGGTGAGCCCCAGCATTTT. Translation: CASSEGPRRGEPQHF. The J gene is TRBJ1-5, the V gene TRBV2, with unresolved D. Between the trimmed V and J ends, which lost 1 base and 8 bases, there was a span of 15 bases. The CDR3 covers 15 residues. Germline V lookup: CDR1 SNHLY, CDR2 FYNNEI.

V is TRBV5-6 and J is TRBJ2-2; TRBD1 aligns across 8 bases. V lost 0 bases and J lost 1; bases outside the gene matches: 2. Per the germline V gene, CDR1 is SGHDT and CDR2 is YYEEEE. This CDR3 contains 16 residues. CDR3 coding DNA: TGTGCCAGCAGCTTGGGGACAGGGAGGAACACCGGGGAGCTGTTTTTT. Protein: CASSLGTGRNTGELFF.

In its sample, this clone was seen a few times. This chain links TRBV10-3 with TRBJ1-2; possible D gene TRBD1, 5 bases. The CDR3 spans 13 residues. The V and J ends lost 9 bases and 8 bases respectively, with 19 bases between them. Per germline, CDR1 ENHRY and CDR2 SYGVKD. The CDR3 loop reads CAIRPGGDRGYTF. The CDR3 DNA reads as TGTGCCATTCGCCCGGGGGGGGATCGAGGCTACACCTTC.

The chain is built from TRBV4-3 and TRBJ1-1; tentatively, D is TRBD1 (5 bases). This CDR3 is 15 amino acids long. Per germline, CDR1 LGHNA and CDR2 YSLEER. The V gene lost 2 bases and the J gene lost 3 bases, with 13 bases spanning the gap. Here the CDR3 DNA reads TGCGCCAGCAGCCAATGCATGCAGGGCCACACTGAAGCTTTCTTT. The encoded protein is CASSQCMQGHTEAFF.

Worth noting for this clone: Additional DNA sequences in this sample encode the identical CDR3. The rearrangement links TRBV4-1 to TRBJ1-1, with a possible D match to TRBD1 (6 bases). This CDR3 contains 13 residues. V was cut by 3 bases and J by 1 base, with 6 bases left in between. CDR1 is MGHRA, CDR2 YSYEKL, per germline. CDR3 residues: CASSQGQNTEAFF. The CDR3 DNA is TGCGCCAGCAGCCAGGGACAGAACACTGAAGCTTTCTTT.

This clone was seen just once. This chain links TRBV12-2 with TRBJ2-4; the DNA was not used to check the table's D call, TRBD1. TRBV12-2 is a known pseudogene. The CDR3 runs to 14 residues. The CDR3 sequence: CASYSTGVKNIQYF. The CDR3, as DNA: TGTGCAAGTTACTCCACAGGGGTGAAAAACATTCAGTACTTC.

This clone was counted a few times. V is TRBV19 and J is TRBJ2-1; 12 positions match TRBD2. CDR3 length: 18 amino acids. Germline values: CDR1 LNHDA, CDR2 SQIVND (reference sequence). V lost 5 bases to trimming and J lost 0 bases; unmatched junction nucleotides: 8. The CDR3: CASSRGLAGQSSYNEQFF. The CDR3 DNA sequence: TGTGCCAGTAGTCGAGGACTAGCGGGACAGAGCTCCTACAATGAGCAGTTCTTC.